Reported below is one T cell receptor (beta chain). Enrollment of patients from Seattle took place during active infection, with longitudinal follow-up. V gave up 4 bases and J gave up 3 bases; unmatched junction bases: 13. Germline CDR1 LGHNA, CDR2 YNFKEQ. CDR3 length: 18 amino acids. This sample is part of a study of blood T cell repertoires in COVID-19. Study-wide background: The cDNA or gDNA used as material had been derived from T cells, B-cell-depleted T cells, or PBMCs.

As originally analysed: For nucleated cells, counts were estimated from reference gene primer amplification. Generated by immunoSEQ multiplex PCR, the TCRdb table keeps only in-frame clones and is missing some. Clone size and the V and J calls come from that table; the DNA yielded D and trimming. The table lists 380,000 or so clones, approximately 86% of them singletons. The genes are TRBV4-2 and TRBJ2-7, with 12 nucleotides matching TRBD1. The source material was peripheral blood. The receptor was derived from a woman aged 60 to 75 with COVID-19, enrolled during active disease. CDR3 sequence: CASSRSPGTGGGSYEQYF. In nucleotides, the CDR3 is TGTGCCAGCAGCCGAAGCCCCGGGACAGGGGGCGGGAGCTACGAGCAGTACTTC.